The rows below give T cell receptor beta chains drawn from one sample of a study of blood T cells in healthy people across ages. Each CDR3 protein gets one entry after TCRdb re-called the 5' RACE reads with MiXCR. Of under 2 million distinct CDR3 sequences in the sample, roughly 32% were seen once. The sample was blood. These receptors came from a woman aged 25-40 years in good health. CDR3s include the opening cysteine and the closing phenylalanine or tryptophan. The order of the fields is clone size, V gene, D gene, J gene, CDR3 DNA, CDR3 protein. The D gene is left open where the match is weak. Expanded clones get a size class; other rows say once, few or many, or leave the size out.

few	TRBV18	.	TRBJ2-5	TGTGCCAGCTCACCGGGGTCGAGGAAGACCCAGTACTTC	CASSPGSRKTQYF
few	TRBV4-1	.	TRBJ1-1	TGCGCCAGCAGCCAACCCGTTGACAGGACGCTTAACACTGAAGCTTTCTTT	CASSQPVDRTLNTEAFF
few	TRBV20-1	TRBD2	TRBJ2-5	TGCAGTGCTACGTACCCCGGGACTAGCAGCCAGACCCAGTACTTC	CSATYPGTSSQTQYF
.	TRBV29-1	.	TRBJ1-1	TGCAGCGTTGAATGGGGGGGCGCGGGCGCTGAAGCTTTCTTT	CSVEWGGAGAEAFF
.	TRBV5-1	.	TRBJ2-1	TGCGCCAGCAGCGGCCAAACGGTCCGGGTAAACTACAATGAGCAGTTCTTC	CASSGQTVRVNYNEQFF
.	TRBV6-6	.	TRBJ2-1	TGTGCCAGCAGTTTTGTCAGGGGGGGTAGTAATGAGCAGTTCTTC	CASSFVRGGSNEQFF
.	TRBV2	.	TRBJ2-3	TGTGCCAGCAGTGAAGGGGACCCGCCCCGCACAGATACGCAGTATTTT	CASSEGDPPRTDTQYF
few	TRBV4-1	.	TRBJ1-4	TGCGCCAGCAACCCTCGCGAGATGCGGGGTGAAAAACTGTTTTTT	CASNPREMRGEKLFF
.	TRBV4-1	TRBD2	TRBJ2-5	TGCGCCAGCAGCCAAGTTAGCGGGGGGGTGTACCAAGAGACCCAGTACTTC	CASSQVSGGVYQETQYF
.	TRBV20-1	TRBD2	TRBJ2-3	TGCAGTGCTTTTCAGCGGGGGTGCTGGGGAGATACGCAGTATTTT	CSAFQRGCWGDTQYF
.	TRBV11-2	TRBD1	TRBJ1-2	TGTGCCAGCAGCCCCGGGGACAGAACCCACTATGGCTACACCTTC	CASSPGDRTHYGYTF
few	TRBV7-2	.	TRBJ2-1	TGTGCCAGCAGCCGGGGACTCCTCAATGAGCAGTTCTTC	CASSRGLLNEQFF
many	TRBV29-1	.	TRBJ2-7	TGCAGCGTTGCGGCAGGGTTCGAGCAGTACTTC	CSVAAGFEQYF
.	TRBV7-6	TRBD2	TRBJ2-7	TGTGCCAGCAGCTTAGCGGGGGGGGGAAGTGGCTACGAGCAGTACTTC	CASSLAGGGSGYEQYF
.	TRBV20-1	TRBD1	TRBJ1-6	TGCAGTGCTAGAGATCCTCCGGGACAGGGGTTGAATAATTCACCCCTCCACTTT	CSARDPPGQGLNNSPLHF
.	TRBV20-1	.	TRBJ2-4	TGCAGTGCTAGTCCAGGTTTTAACATTCAGTACTTC	CSASPGFNIQYF
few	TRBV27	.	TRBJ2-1	TGTGCCAGCAGTTTACGACCTACCAGCTCCTACGATGAGCAGTTCTTC	CASSLRPTSSYDEQFF
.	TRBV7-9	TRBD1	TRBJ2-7	TGTGCCAGCAGCCCAGGGGGACAGGTTTCCGAGCAGTACTTC	CASSPGGQVSEQYF
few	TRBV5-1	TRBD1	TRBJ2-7	TGCGCCAGCAGCTTGGCGGGCCCGGGACAGGGGTTCGCCGAGCAGTACTTC	CASSLAGPGQGFAEQYF
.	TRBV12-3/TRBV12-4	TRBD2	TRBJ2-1	TGTGCCAGCAGCCCAGGGACTAGCGGGACCTACCGGTTCTTC	CASSPGTSGTYRFF
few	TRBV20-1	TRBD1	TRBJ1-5	TGCAGTGCGGGCGCAGGGGGGACAACAACACCCCAGCATTTT	CSAGAGGTTTPQHF
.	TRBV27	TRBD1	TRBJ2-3	TGTGCCAGCAGTTACTCATCCACAGGGGAGTGGGGCACAGATACGCAGTATTTT	CASSYSSTGEWGTDTQYF
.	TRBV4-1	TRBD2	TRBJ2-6	TGCGCCAGCAGCCAAGAGGGTCGGGGGGGAAGCTCTGGGGCCAACGTCCTGACTTTC	CASSQEGRGGSSGANVLTF
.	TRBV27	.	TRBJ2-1	TGTGCCAGCAGTCCTCAAGGAGTTCTTTCCTACAATGAGCAGTTCTTC	CASSPQGVLSYNEQFF
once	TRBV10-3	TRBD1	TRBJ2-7	TGTGCCATCAGTGCCTGGGACAGGGGCTACGAGCAGTACTTC	CAISAWDRGYEQYF
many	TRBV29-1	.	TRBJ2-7	TGCAGCGTTGAAGTTTACAACTACGAGCAGTACTTC	CSVEVYNYEQYF
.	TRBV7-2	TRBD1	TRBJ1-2	TGTGCCAGCAGCTTAGCGGGGACAGGGAACTACTATGGCTACACCTTC	CASSLAGTGNYYGYTF
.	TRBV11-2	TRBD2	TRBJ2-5	TGTGCCAGCAGCTTAGACGGAAGCGGGAGTAAAGAGACCCAGTACTTC	CASSLDGSGSKETQYF
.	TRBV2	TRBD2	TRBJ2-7	TGTGCCAGCAGTGAAAGTACTAGCGGGGTACTCGAGCAGTACTTC	CASSESTSGVLEQYF
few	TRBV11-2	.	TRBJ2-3	TGTGCCAGCAGCTTAGGGGGCAGGGCGATTGGAGATACGCAGTATTTT	CASSLGGRAIGDTQYF